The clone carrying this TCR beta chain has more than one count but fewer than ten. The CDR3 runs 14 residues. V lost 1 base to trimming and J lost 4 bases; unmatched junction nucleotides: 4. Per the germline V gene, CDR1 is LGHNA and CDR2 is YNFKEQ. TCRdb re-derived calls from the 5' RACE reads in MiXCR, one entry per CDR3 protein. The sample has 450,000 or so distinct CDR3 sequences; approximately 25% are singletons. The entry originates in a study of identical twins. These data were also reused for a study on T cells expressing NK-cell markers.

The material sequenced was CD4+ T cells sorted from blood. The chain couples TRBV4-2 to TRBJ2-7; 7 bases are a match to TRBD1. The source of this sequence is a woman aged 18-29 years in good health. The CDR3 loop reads CASSQGDSEYEQYF. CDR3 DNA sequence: TGTGCCAGCAGCCAAGGGGACAGCGAATACGAGCAGTACTTC.